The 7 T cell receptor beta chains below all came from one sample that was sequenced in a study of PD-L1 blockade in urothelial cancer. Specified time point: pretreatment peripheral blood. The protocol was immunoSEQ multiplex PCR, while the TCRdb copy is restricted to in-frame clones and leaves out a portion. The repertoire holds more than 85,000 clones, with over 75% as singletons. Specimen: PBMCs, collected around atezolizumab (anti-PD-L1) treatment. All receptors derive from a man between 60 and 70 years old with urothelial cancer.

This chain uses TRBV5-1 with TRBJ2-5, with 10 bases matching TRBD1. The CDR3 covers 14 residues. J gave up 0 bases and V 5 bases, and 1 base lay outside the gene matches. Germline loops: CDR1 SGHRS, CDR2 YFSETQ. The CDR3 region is CASRDRGYQETQYF. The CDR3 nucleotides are TGCGCCAGCAGGGACAGGGGGTACCAAGAGACCCAGTACTTC.

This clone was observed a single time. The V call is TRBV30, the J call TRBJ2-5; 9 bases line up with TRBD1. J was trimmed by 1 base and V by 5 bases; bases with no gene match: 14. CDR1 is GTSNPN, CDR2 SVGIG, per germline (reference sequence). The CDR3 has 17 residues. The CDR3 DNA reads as TGTGCCTGGGGCCTAGGACAGGGGACGTTTGGCCAAGAGACCCAGTACTTC. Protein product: CAWGLGQGTFGQETQYF.

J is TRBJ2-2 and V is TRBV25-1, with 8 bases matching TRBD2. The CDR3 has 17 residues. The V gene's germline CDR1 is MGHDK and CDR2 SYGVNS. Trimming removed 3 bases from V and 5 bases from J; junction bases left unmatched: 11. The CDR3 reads CASSELPGRAETGELFF. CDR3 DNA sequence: TGTGCCAGCAGTGAGCTCCCCGGGAGGGCCGAAACCGGGGAGCTGTTTTTT.

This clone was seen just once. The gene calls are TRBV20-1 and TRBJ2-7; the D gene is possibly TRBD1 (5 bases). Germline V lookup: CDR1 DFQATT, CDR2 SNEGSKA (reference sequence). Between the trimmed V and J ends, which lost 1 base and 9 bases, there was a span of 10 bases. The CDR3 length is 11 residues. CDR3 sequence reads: CSARASRGQYF. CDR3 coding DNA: TGCAGTGCTAGAGCGAGTAGGGGGCAGTACTTC.

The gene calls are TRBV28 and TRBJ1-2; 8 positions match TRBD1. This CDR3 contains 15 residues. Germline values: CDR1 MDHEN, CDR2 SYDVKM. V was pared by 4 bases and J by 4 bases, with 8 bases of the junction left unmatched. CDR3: CASSSGQGASYGYTF. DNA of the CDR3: TGTGCCAGCAGTTCAGGACAGGGAGCATCCTATGGCTACACCTTC.

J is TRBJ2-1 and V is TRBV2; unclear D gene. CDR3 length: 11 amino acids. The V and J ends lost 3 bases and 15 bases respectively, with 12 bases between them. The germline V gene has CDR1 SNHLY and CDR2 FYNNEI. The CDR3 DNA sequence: TGTGCCAGCAGTGACCACTTCGCTCGGTTCTTC. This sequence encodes CASSDHFARFF.

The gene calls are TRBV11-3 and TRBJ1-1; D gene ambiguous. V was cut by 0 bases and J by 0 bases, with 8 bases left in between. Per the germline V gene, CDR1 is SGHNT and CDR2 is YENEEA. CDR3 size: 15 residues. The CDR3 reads CASSLEEAMNTEAFF. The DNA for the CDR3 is TGTGCCAGCAGCTTAGAAGAGGCTATGAACACTGAAGCTTTCTTT.